These 30 T cell receptor beta chains share one sample of origin, sequenced in a study of T-cell memory formation after mild COVID-19 (dated by TCRdb to the early 2020s). To prepare the library, 5' RACE was applied. The run used an Illumina NovaSeq 6000. Through fastp at Q25 and MiXCR, TCRdb rebuilt clones from the public reads, retaining in-frame beta chains. Records with the same CDR3 protein are collapsed into one entry carrying the most frequent genes and DNA. Present in this sample are approximately 44,000 distinct CDR3 sequences, 7.3% of which were seen just once. The ten largest clones take up 1.4% to 1.5% of the sample. The sequenced material came from PBMCs or a T cell subset sorted from them (not recorded which). These receptors were taken from a man between 18 and 29 years old who had mild COVID-19 (a few samples of this study predate the infection). The sample titles of this study are shuffled in the database, so cell type and time point are left out; the donor was told from shared clones.

This clonotype was detected only a few times. The chain uses TRBV4-1 and TRBJ1-1, with a tentative D call TRBD1 (5 bases). The CDR3 totals 15 residues. The V end lost 2 bases, the J end lost 1 base, and 11 bases lay between the germline ends. Germline values: CDR1 MGHRA, CDR2 YSYEKL. In nucleotides, the CDR3 is TGCGCCAGCAGCCAATGGGGGACGGGGAACACTGAAGCTTTCTTT. As protein: CASSQWGTGNTEAFF.

In its sample, this clonotype was seen many times. The rearrangement uses TRBV5-6 and TRBJ2-7; D not resolved. The CDR3 has 13 amino acids. Per germline, CDR1 SGHDT and CDR2 YYEEEE. Trimming took off 2 bases at V and 2 bases at J, with 8 bases between the two ends. This chain's CDR3 is CASSLFGAYEQYF. The CDR3 coding sequence is TGTGCCAGCAGCTTATTTGGCGCCTACGAGCAGTACTTC.

The chain employs TRBV7-9 and TRBJ2-7; 7 bases are shared with TRBD2. V gave up 2 bases and J gave up 6 bases; unmatched junction bases: 13. Germline CDR1 SEHNR, CDR2 FQNEAQ (reference sequence). This CDR3 has 16 amino acids. This CDR3 reads CASSLRSNGEGREQYF. The CDR3 DNA reads as TGTGCCAGCAGCTTAAGATCCAACGGGGAGGGGCGCGAGCAGTACTTC.

This clonotype has a handful of counts. The chain uses TRBV11-3 and TRBJ2-3, with 8 bases fitting TRBD1. The ends lost 4 bases at V and 5 bases at J; junction bases unmatched: 8. This CDR3 comprises 15 residues. Germline CDR1 reads SGHNT; CDR2 reads YENEEA. For the CDR3, the DNA is TGTGCCAGCAGCTGGGGACAGGACCAGGGAGATACGCAGTATTTT. This sequence encodes CASSWGQDQGDTQYF.

Ten or more counts support this clonotype. V is TRBV4-1 and J is TRBJ2-7, with 8 bases aligning to TRBD1. Germline CDR1 MGHRA, CDR2 YSYEKL. Trimming cost V 0 bases and J 3 bases; bases outside gene matches: 4. The CDR3 totals 15 residues. The CDR3, as DNA: TGCGCCAGCAGCCAAGAGACAGGGGATCACTACGAGCAGTACGTC. This sequence encodes CASSQETGDHYEQYV.

This clonotype was seen a handful of times. The V and J genes are TRBV12-3 or TRBV12-4 and TRBJ2-2; a possible D gene is TRBD2 (7 bases). The CDR3 totals 14 residues. The germline V and J ends were trimmed by 7 bases and 6 bases, with 15 bases remaining between them. The CDR3 DNA is TGTGCCAGCACGAAGAGGGGGGGGCCCGGGGAGCTGTTTTTT. The encoded protein is CASTKRGGPGELFF.

This clonotype was recorded many times. The chain carries TRBV7-8 and TRBJ2-2; D is unclear. This CDR3 contains 12 residues. V was cut by 4 bases and J by 5 bases, with 5 bases left in between. Germline values: CDR1 SGHVS, CDR2 FQNEAQ. CDR3 sequence (DNA): TGTGCCAGCAGCTCAGATACCGGGGAGCTGTTTTTT. It is translated as CASSSDTGELFF.

Only a few counts were recorded for this clonotype. The chain uses TRBV20-1 and TRBJ1-5, with D uncertain. Germline lookup yields CDR1 DFQATT and CDR2 SNEGSKA (reference sequence). V lost 1 base and J 5 bases, leaving 9 bases between the germline ends. This CDR3 spans 13 amino acids. The CDR3 DNA is TGCAGTGCTAGAGTGTATCGGGATCAGCCCCAGCATTTT. It is translated as CSARVYRDQPQHF.

This clonotype was seen more than once but under ten times. In DNA form, the CDR3 reads TGCAGCGTTGTAAGAGGGGGGGTGAACACTGAAGCTTTCTTT. This codes for CSVVRGGVNTEAFF. The gene calls are TRBV29-1 and TRBJ1-1; weak D call: TRBD1 (6 bases). The CDR3 is made up of 14 amino acids. Trimming removed 4 bases from V and 0 bases from J, with 12 bases in between. The germline V gene has CDR1 SQVTM and CDR2 ANQGSEA.

This chain connects TRBV7-2 to TRBJ1-5, with D possibly being TRBD1 (5 bases). The CDR3 sequence is 16 residues long. V lost 1 base and J lost 0, with 10 bases in between. The germline gives CDR1 SGHTA, CDR2 FQGNSA. The CDR3 nucleotides read TGTGCCAGCAGCTTAGTGGGGGGATATAGCAATCAGCCCCAGCATTTT. Protein sequence: CASSLVGGYSNQPQHF.

The J gene is TRBJ1-2, the V gene TRBV9, with D uncertain. Trimming took off 0 bases at V and 8 bases at J, with 8 bases between the two ends. This CDR3 is 12 amino acids long. Germline-derived CDR1 and CDR2 are SGDLS and YYNGEE. The CDR3 here is CASSVVSGGYTF. CDR3 nucleotide sequence: TGTGCCAGCAGCGTAGTTTCCGGGGGCTACACCTTC.

The sample holds a few counts of this clonotype. The chain uses TRBV20-1 and TRBJ2-3; TRBD2 aligns across 8 bases. The V gene end was trimmed by 5 bases and the J gene end by 6 bases; junction bases not matched to a gene: 10. CDR1 DFQATT and CDR2 SNEGSKA come from the germline V gene (reference sequence). This CDR3 comprises 14 residues. DNA for the CDR3: TGCAGTGCTGCCAATCGGGGGGGCCCGGATACGCAGTATTTT. Amino acid sequence: CSAANRGGPDTQYF.

This clonotype has a handful of counts. The rearrangement joins TRBV7-9 to TRBJ2-4; either TRBD1 or TRBD2 may fit D (5 bases each). V dropped 3 bases and J dropped 1 base, with 10 bases sitting between them. The germline V gene has CDR1 SEHNR and CDR2 FQNEAQ (reference sequence). This CDR3 contains 15 residues. CDR3 DNA: TGTGCCAGCAGCTTTGGGACCGAGGCCAAAAACATTCAGTACTTC. Protein product: CASSFGTEAKNIQYF.

The chain joins TRBV29-1 to TRBJ1-2; D is uncertain. CDR3 length: 12 residues. Germline V gives CDR1 SQVTM, CDR2 ANQGSEA. The V and J ends lost 3 bases and 3 bases respectively, with 8 bases between them. Written as DNA, the CDR3 is TGCAGCGTTGATGCTCTAGACTATGGCTACACCTTC. Translation gives CSVDALDYGYTF.

In its sample, this clonotype was seen a few times. The rearrangement links TRBV7-2 to TRBJ2-7, with D possibly called TRBD1 or TRBD2 (6 bases each). The V gene's germline CDR1 is SGHTA and CDR2 FQGNSA. CDR3 length: 15 amino acids. Between the trimmed V and J ends, which lost 3 bases and 3 bases, there was a span of 15 bases. CDR3 in amino acids: CASSFRAGDFYEQYF. The CDR3 nucleotides read TGTGCCAGCAGCTTCAGAGCAGGGGACTTCTACGAGCAGTACTTC. The full variable domain, completed using reference TRBV7-2 and TRBJ2-7, is GAGVSQSPSNKVTEKGKDVELRCDPISGHTALYWYRQSLGQGLEFLIYFQGNSAPDKSGLPSDRFSAERTGGSVSTLTIQRTQQEDSAVYLCASSFRAGDFYEQYFGPGTRLTVT.

The CDR3 is CSALPTSQSSYNEQFF. CDR3 bases: TGCAGTGCCTTACCCACGAGCCAGAGCTCCTACAATGAGCAGTTCTTC. The genes are TRBV20-1 and TRBJ2-1, with D hard to call. This CDR3 has 16 residues. Looked up from germline, CDR1 is DFQATT and CDR2 is SNEGSKA (reference sequence). V shed 6 bases and J shed 0 bases, with 18 bases lying between them.

A few counts support this clonotype. V usage is TRBV10-3 and J usage is TRBJ2-2; D may be TRBD2 (7 bases). CDR1 and CDR2 from the germline V gene are ENHRY and SYGVKD. Deletions cut 10 bases from V and 1 base from J, with 19 bases between. The CDR3 spans 16 residues. The CDR3 spells CATQRGRDKNTGELFF. In nucleotides, the CDR3 is TGTGCCACCCAGCGGGGCCGGGACAAGAACACCGGGGAGCTGTTTTTT.

This sequence joins TRBV27 and TRBJ1-2; D perhaps matches TRBD1 (6 bases). Germline V gene data show CDR1 as MNHEY and CDR2 as SMNVEV (reference sequence). The CDR3 is 13 amino acids. Deletions cut 4 bases from V and 6 bases from J, with 12 bases between. This chain's CDR3 is CASSSTGTHGYTF. CDR3 DNA sequence: TGTGCCAGCAGTTCCACAGGGACCCATGGCTACACCTTC.

The chain uses TRBV11-2 and TRBJ2-3; 8 positions agree with TRBD1. V lost 5 bases, J lost 0 bases, and 1 base stayed unmatched. Germline loops: CDR1 SGHAT, CDR2 FQNNGV. The CDR3 totals 14 residues. CDR3 amino acids: CASSRDRSTDTQYF. For the CDR3, the DNA is TGTGCCAGCAGCCGGGACAGGAGCACAGATACGCAGTATTTT.

CDR3 loop: CASSDEGDRVKREQFF. DNA of the CDR3: TGCGCCAGCAGCGACGAGGGGGACAGGGTGAAGAGGGAGCAGTTCTTC. The gene calls are TRBV5-1 and TRBJ2-1, with 9 positions matching TRBD1. This CDR3 has 16 residues. Trimming at V came to 4 bases and at J to 10 bases, leaving 15 bases not matched to a gene. Germline CDR1 is SGHRS and CDR2 is YFSETQ.

This CDR3 is CASSRYTEAFF. CDR3 sequence (DNA): TGTGCCAGCAGCCGATACACTGAAGCTTTCTTT. The chain is built from TRBV7-2 and TRBJ1-1; no reliable D call. This CDR3 region has 11 residues. V lost 5 bases, J lost 3 bases, and 4 bases lay in between. Looked up from germline, CDR1 is SGHTA and CDR2 is FQGNSA.

This clonotype was observed at least ten times. V gene TRBV7-9 combines with J gene TRBJ1-2; the match to TRBD1 covers 8 bases. Trimming cost V 2 bases and J 4 bases; bases outside gene matches: 3. This CDR3 comprises 14 residues. From germline, CDR1 is SEHNR and CDR2 FQNEAQ (reference sequence). Here the CDR3 reads CASSLTGTGYGYTF. The CDR3 DNA follows: TGTGCCAGCAGCTTAACCGGGACAGGCTATGGCTACACCTTC.

In this sample, this clonotype turned up a few times. The chain links TRBV6-2 or TRBV6-3 to TRBJ1-2; no firm D call. This CDR3 contains 14 residues. Germline CDR1 and CDR2: MNHEY and SVGEGT. Between the trimmed V and J ends, which lost 0 bases and 4 bases, there was a span of 9 bases. The DNA for the CDR3 is TGTGCCAGCAGTTACTCCCGGAGATCCTATGGCTACACCTTC. Translating gives CASSYSRRSYGYTF.

This clonotype was seen a handful of times. This chain connects TRBV20-1 to TRBJ2-7, with 11 bases that match TRBD2. Germline V gives CDR1 DFQATT, CDR2 SNEGSKA (reference sequence). This CDR3 region has 13 residues. V lost 6 bases, J lost 11 bases, and 12 bases stayed unmatched. The CDR3 region is CSALTSGGTLEYF. The CDR3 bases are TGCAGTGCCCTTACTAGCGGGGGCACTTTGGAGTACTTC.

In its sample, this clonotype was seen many times. The chain has TRBV2 and TRBJ2-6; D might be TRBD1 (6 bases). Germline-derived CDR1 and CDR2 are SNHLY and FYNNEI. Trimming removed 6 bases from V and 0 bases from J, with 9 bases in between. CDR3 length: 15 residues. The CDR3 nucleotides read TGTGCCAGCAGCCGGGACAACTCTGGGGCCAACGTCCTGACTTTC. Its translation is CASSRDNSGANVLTF.

The V gene is TRBV7-2, the J gene TRBJ2-3; D is unresolved. Trimming removed 4 bases from V and 4 bases from J, with 12 bases in between. The CDR3 has 14 residues. The germline V gene has CDR1 SGHTA and CDR2 FQGNSA. CDR3 bases: TGTGCCAGCAGCTCTACCATTCTACCAGATACGCAGTATTTT. Amino acid sequence: CASSSTILPDTQYF.

This clonotype was detected only a few times. The J gene is TRBJ2-3, the V gene TRBV7-9, with 8 bases lining up with TRBD2. Germline V gene lookup returns CDR1 SEHNR and CDR2 FQNEAQ (reference sequence). Trimming cost V 5 bases and J 5 bases; bases outside gene matches: 6. This CDR3 contains 14 residues. The DNA of the CDR3 is TGTGCCAGCAGCATTAGCGGGGTCGGAGATACGCAGTATTTT. As protein: CASSISGVGDTQYF. Looking up the rest from reference TRBV7-9 and TRBJ2-3 gives the full variable domain: DTGVSQNPRHKITKRGQNVTFRCDPISEHNRLYWYRQTLGQGPEFLTYFQNEAQLEKSRLLSDRFSAERPKGSFSTLEIQRTEQGDSAMYLCASSISGVGDTQYFGPGTRLTVL.

This clonotype was observed many times. Here the CDR3 DNA reads TGTGCCAGCAGCCGTGTCGGGGGGGCGAAGGTAGATACGCAGTATTTT. Translating it yields CASSRVGGAKVDTQYF. The chain uses TRBV4-2 and TRBJ2-3; 8 bases are a match to TRBD2. The CDR3 is 16 amino acids. From germline, CDR1 is LGHNA and CDR2 YNFKEQ. Trimming removed 4 bases from V and 5 bases from J; junction bases left unmatched: 11.

This clonotype was seen repeatedly, ten times or more. The chain is built from TRBV7-2 and TRBJ2-3; 12 positions match TRBD2. The CDR3 totals 16 residues. CDR1 is SGHTA, CDR2 FQGNSA, per germline. V was clipped by 4 bases and J by 4 bases; unmatched bases: 6. In DNA, the CDR3 is TGTGCCAGCAGCTCCCGACTAGCGGGGGCCGCAGATACGCAGTATTTT. The encoded protein is CASSSRLAGAADTQYF.

The table lists this clonotype with a few counts. The rearrangement uses TRBV5-1 and TRBJ2-7, with a possible D match to TRBD1 (5 bases). With 1 base removed from V and 0 bases from J, the gap between germline ends came to 8 bases. Germline V CDR1 and CDR2: SGHRS, YFSETQ. The CDR3 runs 14 residues. The CDR3 loop is CASSLIQGSYEQYF. The CDR3 region has the DNA TGCGCCAGCAGCTTGATTCAGGGCTCCTACGAGCAGTACTTC.